The next 2 T cell receptor beta chains were all read from a single sample in a study of T-cell memory formation after mild COVID-19. TCRdb itself ran the 5' RACE reads through MiXCR, one entry per CDR3 protein. The sample carries roughly 600,000 distinct CDR3 sequences, about 20% recorded once. Sequencing was performed on PBMCs or a T cell subset sorted from them (not recorded which). Every receptor here comes from an adult woman who had mild COVID-19 (a few samples of this study predate the infection). Cell type and time point are not known.

The rearrangement uses TRBV25-1 and TRBJ1-6; D unclear. In germline, CDR1 is MGHDK, CDR2 SYGVNS. The CDR3 is 14 amino acids. The V end was cut by 10 bases, the J end by 1 base, with 11 bases between. The CDR3 nucleotides read TGTGCCACCTCACTAGGTTCCTATAATTCACCCCTCCACTTT. Translation: CATSLGSYNSPLHF.

In this sample, this clonotype turned up once. The V call is TRBV6-2 or TRBV6-3, the J call TRBJ2-3; unclear D gene. The CDR3 is made up of 15 amino acids. Trimming took off 2 bases at V and 1 base at J, with 10 bases between the two ends. CDR1 and CDR2 (germline): MNHEY, SVGEGT. Here the CDR3 DNA reads TGTGCCAGCAGTTACGGCCTGATGGGCACAGATACGCAGTATTTT. It is translated as CASSYGLMGTDTQYF.